This T cell receptor (beta chain) was found in a study of circulating CD8 cells and anti-PD-1 response in melanoma. The study's findings and limits: A small cohort with few responders supplied the baseline and M1 comparisons.

Trimming removed 5 bases from V and 0 bases from J, with 11 bases in between. CDR1 and CDR2 from the germline V gene are MNHEY and SMNVEV (reference sequence). This CDR3 contains 14 residues. The QIAseq Immune Repertoire TCR panel built the libraries from roughly 16 ng of total RNA. Via MiXCR, TCRdb re-called the reads, giving one row per CDR3 protein. The sample yields about 400 distinct CDR3 sequences, approximately 2.6% seen once. Live CD3+CD8+TCRalphabeta+ cells were sorted into four subsets by PD-1 and/or TIGIT. This clonotype is labeled large (0.1 to 1%). What it binds is not known. This receptor was taken from a human donor with melanoma. Material: CD8+ T cells from PBMCs, obtained at baseline or after one month of anti-PD-1 therapy (not recorded which). The chain couples TRBV27 to TRBJ2-7, with D hard to call. The CDR3 sequence: CASSLTTSSYEQYF. The CDR3, as DNA: TGTGCCAGCAGTCTAACCACGAGCTCCTACGAGCAGTACTTC.